The rows below give T cell receptor beta chains drawn from one sample of a study of breast tumors, draining lymph nodes, adjacent tissues. Each CDR3 protein is one row after TCRdb ran MiXCR on the multiplex PCR reads. This table holds approximately 22,000 distinct CDR3 sequences, approximately 64% found once. Sequences were obtained from tumor-adjacent breast tissue. The receptors shown here come from a female donor with breast cancer. Some clones in this sample may be carry-over from other donors' samples. Both conserved end residues are trimmed from each CDR3. Fields, in order: V gene, clone size, CDR3 protein. A clone size is listed for some rows: how often the clone was seen (once, few, many), or a class if it is expanded.

v_gene: TRBV24-1
abundance: .
CDR3aa: ATSRGQGAPNEQF

v_gene: TRBV20-1
abundance: .
CDR3aa: SARPLTGANEQF

v_gene: TRBV20-1
abundance: .
CDR3aa: SARVSTDTQY

v_gene: TRBV7-2
abundance: .
CDR3aa: ASNEGQSLPQH

v_gene: TRBV11-2
abundance: .
CDR3aa: ASSSLTGRGEQY

v_gene: TRBV28
abundance: many
CDR3aa: ASSTFSGGSYNEQF

v_gene: TRBV2
abundance: once
CDR3aa: ASNRGSTDTQY

v_gene: TRBV9
abundance: .
CDR3aa: ASSELPPYGTGDEKLF

v_gene: TRBV7-9
abundance: few
CDR3aa: ASGGYEQY

v_gene: TRBV10-2
abundance: once
CDR3aa: ASSENGISGNTIY

v_gene: TRBV7-2
abundance: .
CDR3aa: AIRGGIYGYT

v_gene: TRBV7-2
abundance: .
CDR3aa: ASSSNGATNEKLF

v_gene: TRBV2
abundance: few
CDR3aa: ASATGENQPQH

v_gene: TRBV19
abundance: medium-sized
CDR3aa: ASRVAGGTDEQY

v_gene: TRBV24-1
abundance: many
CDR3aa: ATSDAGTSGFDEQF

v_gene: TRBV4-1
abundance: .
CDR3aa: ASSQDGGSSYNSPLH

v_gene: TRBV20-1
abundance: .
CDR3aa: SARLAATYEQY

v_gene: TRBV19
abundance: many
CDR3aa: ASSPRATYSNQPQH

v_gene: TRBV6-6
abundance: .
CDR3aa: ASSYSRTSTNYGYT

v_gene: TRBV6-5
abundance: .
CDR3aa: ASTRTGSSYNSPLH

v_gene: TRBV7-6
abundance: few
CDR3aa: ASSNRLTNEQF

v_gene: TRBV19
abundance: many
CDR3aa: ASSIVTGINNEQF

v_gene: TRBV7-8
abundance: .
CDR3aa: ASSLAGLVTDTQY

v_gene: TRBV2
abundance: .
CDR3aa: ASSVADTQY

v_gene: TRBV5-6
abundance: .
CDR3aa: ASSYGTGEKLF

v_gene: TRBV20-1
abundance: .
CDR3aa: SARGGRGGYT

v_gene: TRBV29-1
abundance: .
CDR3aa: SVVAISYNEQF

v_gene: TRBV6-2/TRBV6-3
abundance: many
CDR3aa: ASSPEGGTYEQY

v_gene: TRBV3-1
abundance: many
CDR3aa: ASSPQGSYEQY

v_gene: TRBV15
abundance: .
CDR3aa: ATSAYRVGVNYGYT

v_gene: TRBV10-3
abundance: medium-sized
CDR3aa: AISESMAGEWNEQF